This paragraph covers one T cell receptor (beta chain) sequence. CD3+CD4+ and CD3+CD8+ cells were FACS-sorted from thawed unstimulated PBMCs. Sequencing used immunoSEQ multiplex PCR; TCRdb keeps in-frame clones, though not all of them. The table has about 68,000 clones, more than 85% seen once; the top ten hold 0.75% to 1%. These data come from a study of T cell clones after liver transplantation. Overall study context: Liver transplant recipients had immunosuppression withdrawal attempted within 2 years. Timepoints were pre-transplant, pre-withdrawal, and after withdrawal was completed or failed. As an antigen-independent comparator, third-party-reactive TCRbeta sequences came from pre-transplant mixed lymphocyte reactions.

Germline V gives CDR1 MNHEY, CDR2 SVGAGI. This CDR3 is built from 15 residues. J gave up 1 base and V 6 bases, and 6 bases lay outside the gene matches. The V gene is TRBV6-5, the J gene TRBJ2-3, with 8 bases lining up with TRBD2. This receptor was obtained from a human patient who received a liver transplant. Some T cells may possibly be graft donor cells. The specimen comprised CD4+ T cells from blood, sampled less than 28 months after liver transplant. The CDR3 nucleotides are TGTGCCAGCAGGATGGGACTAGGAGGCACAGATACGCAGTATTTT. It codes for CASRMGLGGTDTQYF.